The clone carrying this T cell receptor (beta chain) was observed once. The antigen is undetermined. Profiling relied on immunoSEQ multiplex PCR, and the TCRdb table lists in-frame clones only, not all of them. Of 500,000 or so clones in the sample, around nine tenths are singletons; the top ten hold about 13%. Treatment: 19 received Ad26.COV2.S at low or high dose, single or two shots; several received placebo; per-sample allocation not given. Samples were taken on day 63 after the first vaccine or placebo injection. The germline CDR1 and CDR2 sequences are SGDLS and YYNGEE. V was cut by 3 bases and J by 8 bases, with 20 bases left in between. The CDR3 has 16 residues. The data were obtained in a study of Ad26.COV2.S vaccination and SARS-CoV-2 variants. Findings of the study overall: With respect to non-spike TCR breadth, vaccine and placebo recipients were similar.

The TCR sequence derives from a person aged 18-65 years who received the Ad26.COV2.S COVID-19 vaccine or a placebo. The sequencing here drew on peripheral blood, taken in a trial of Ad26.COV2.S vaccine versus placebo. The chain carries TRBV9 and TRBJ1-4; no definite D call. The CDR3 here is CASSAPRDGREEKLFF. CDR3 in DNA: TGTGCCAGCAGCGCCCCGCGGGATGGGAGGGAGGAAAAACTGTTTTTT.